The entry below gives a single TCR beta chain sequence along with its context. This specimen belongs to a study of blood T cell repertoires in COVID-19. V was pared by 5 bases and J by 2 bases, with 6 bases of the junction left unmatched. Germline CDR1 is SGHAT and CDR2 is FQNNGV. The CDR3 covers 15 residues. Repertoires were generated with immunoSEQ multiplex PCR, while TCRdb's copy carries only in-frame clones and drops some. The sample shows some 350,000 clones, around 90% of them seen only once. The rearrangement joins TRBV11-2 to TRBJ2-7, with 10 bases aligning to TRBD1. Material: peripheral blood. This sequence originates from a young man with active or convalescent COVID-19. This CDR3 is CASSPRTGGTYEQYF. The CDR3 bases are TGTGCCAGCAGCCCCCGGACAGGGGGGACCTACGAGCAGTACTTC.